These T cell receptor beta chains were read from a single sample in a study of molecular identifiers for immune sequencing clone quantification. TCRdb passed the PCR reads through MiXCR, listing each CDR3 protein once. The sample includes about 640,000 distinct CDR3 sequences, roughly 21% of them seen just once. The sequenced material came from naive CD8+ T cells from blood, with Jurkat cell RNA spiked in. All receptors come from a human donor in good health. Some libraries in this study had Jurkat cell RNA spiked in. Each CDR3 is given with its conserved first and last residue. The D gene is left open where the match is weak. Some rows have no size entry. The others give once, few or many, or a class for an expanded clone.

TRBJ2-7 . many TRBV6-5 TGTGCCAGCAGCTATATAGGGCTCCACGAGCAGTACTTC CASSYIGLHEQYF
TRBJ2-1 . many TRBV4-1 TGCGCCAGCAGCCAAGGAACTCACACAGCAGACTACAATGAGCAGTTCTTC CASSQGTHTADYNEQFF
TRBJ2-5 . many TRBV5-4 TGTGCCAGCAGAGCCGAAGAGACCCAGTACTTC CASRAEETQYF
TRBJ2-7 TRBD2 few TRBV7-9 TGTGCCAGCAGTCATGGACTAGCGGAAGGGCCTTATGCCTACGAGCAGTACTTC CASSHGLAEGPYAYEQYF
TRBJ2-1 . . TRBV20-1 TGCAGTGCTAGCAGGGGCTTTAACAATGAGCAGTCCTTC CSASRGFNNEQSF
TRBJ2-7 TRBD2 few TRBV7-9 TGTGCCAGCAGCTCCCCAATAGCGGGAGGCTTGAGCTCCTACGAGCAGTACTTC CASSSPIAGGLSSYEQYF
TRBJ2-2 . . TRBV9 TGTGCCAGCAGTACAGGGTTGATAGGTACCGGGGAGCTGTTTTTT CASSTGLIGTGELFF
TRBJ2-6 . many TRBV20-1 TGCAGTGCTAGGATCACAGGCTCTGGGGCCAACGTCCTGACTTTC CSARITGSGANVLTF
TRBJ2-1 TRBD1 many TRBV13 TGTGCCAGCAGCCTAACGGGACAGGGCTACAATGAGCAGTTCTTC CASSLTGQGYNEQFF
TRBJ2-3 . many TRBV24-1 TGTGCCACCAGTGATTTGCCGGGCACAGATACGCAGTATTTT CATSDLPGTDTQYF
TRBJ1-1 . . TRBV11-2 TGTGCCGGCAGCCAAACAGGGTATACCGGGACTTTCTTT CAGSQTGYTGTFF
TRBJ2-5 TRBD2 many TRBV10-2 TGCGCCAGCAGCGACCACCCTTACAGACTAGCGGAAGAGACCCAGTACTTC CASSDHPYRLAEETQYF
TRBJ1-1 TRBD1 many TRBV27 TGTGCCAGCAGTCCGTGGACAGGGGACAAGGAAGCTTTCTTT CASSPWTGDKEAFF
TRBJ1-5 . few TRBV10-2 TGCGCCAGCAGTGACTCTTATCAGCCCCAGCATTTT CASSDSYQPQHF
TRBJ1-1 . many TRBV7-9 TGTGCCAGCAGCCCCCCTAGGGTGAACACTGAAGCTTTCTTT CASSPPRVNTEAFF
TRBJ2-2 . . TRBV19 TGTGCCAGTAGTATGCTGGTGAACACCGGGGAGCTGTTTTTT CASSMLVNTGELFF
TRBJ2-1 TRBD2 few TRBV7-2 TGTGCCAGCAGCTTTGCTAGCGGGGACTACAATGAGCAGTTCTTC CASSFASGDYNEQFF
TRBJ2-5 . many TRBV12-3/TRBV12-4 TGTGCCAGCAGTTTCACCCGGGACCACCAAGAGACCCAGTACTTC CASSFTRDHQETQYF
TRBJ2-7 . few TRBV9 TGTGCCAGCAGCGCCAGCCGGTCCCCCTACGAGCAGTACTTC CASSASRSPYEQYF
TRBJ1-1 . . TRBV9 TGTGCCAGCAGCGTAGTCCGAGCCGGCCAGGGGTCGAACACTGAAGCTTTCTTT CASSVVRAGQGSNTEAFF
TRBJ2-7 . many TRBV30 TGTGCCTGGCGGGGCAGGGCTGGCTACGAGCAGTACTTC CAWRGRAGYEQYF
TRBJ2-2 TRBD1 . TRBV18 TGTGCCAGCCGGCAAACGACAGGGGTCGTGTGGACCGGGGAGCTGTTTTTT CASRQTTGVVWTGELFF
TRBJ1-2 . . TRBV27 TGTGCCAGCAGTTTTTACCCCGAAGGCTATGGCTACACCTTC CASSFYPEGYGYTF
TRBJ2-7 . . TRBV27 TGTGCCAGCAGTCCTGGACTGACGACCTACGAGCAGTACTTC CASSPGLTTYEQYF